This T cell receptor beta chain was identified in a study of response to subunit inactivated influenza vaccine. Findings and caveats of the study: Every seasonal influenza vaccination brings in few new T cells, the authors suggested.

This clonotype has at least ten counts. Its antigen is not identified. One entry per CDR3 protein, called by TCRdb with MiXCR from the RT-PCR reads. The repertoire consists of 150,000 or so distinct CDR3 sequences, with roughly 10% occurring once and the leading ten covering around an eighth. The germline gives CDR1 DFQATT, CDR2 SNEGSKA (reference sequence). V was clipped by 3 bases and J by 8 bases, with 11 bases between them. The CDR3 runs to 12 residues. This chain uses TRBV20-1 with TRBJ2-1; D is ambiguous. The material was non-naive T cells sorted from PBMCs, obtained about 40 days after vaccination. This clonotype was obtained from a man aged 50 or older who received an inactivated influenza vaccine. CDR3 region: CSASDNFYEQFF. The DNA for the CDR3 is TGCAGTGCTAGCGATAATTTCTATGAGCAGTTCTTC.